The present entry profiles one TCR beta chain with its context. Data came from immunoSEQ multiplex PCR; TCRdb stores just in-frame clones and leaves some out. This sample carries about 41,000 clones, about 86% of them seen once, and the ten largest clones take around two fifths. CDR3 size: 15 residues. J lost 6 bases, V lost 2 bases, and 7 bases had no gene match. Germline V gene lookup returns CDR1 LGHNA and CDR2 YSLEER. This sample was taken from a study of blood T cell repertoires in COVID-19. The wider study: T cells, B-cell-depleted T cells, or PBMCs supplied cDNA or gDNA.

The chain links TRBV4-3 to TRBJ1-2; 9 bases are shared with TRBD1. This sequence was found in a woman of 80 years or more with active or convalescent COVID-19. Sequenced material: peripheral blood. In nucleotides, the CDR3 is TGCGCCAGCAGCCAAATGGACAGGGGTGGTGATGGCTACACCTTC. It encodes CASSQMDRGGDGYTF.